The 27 T cell receptor beta chains in this list originate from one sample, sequenced in a study of blood T cell repertoires in COVID-19 (dated by TCRdb to about 2020). Library creation used the immunoSEQ multiplex PCR assay. The source is immuneACCESS, and TCRdb retained only in-frame sequences with V and J called. Part of the clones is not carried over; for the studies checked, unresolved V genes explain less than half of this, and the remainder is unexplained. The sample table records roughly 200,000 clones; around 84% of these occur just once. Roughly 10% of the sample goes to the ten largest clones. The sequencing sample was made of peripheral blood. These receptors were taken from a woman older than 75 with COVID-19, enrolled during active disease.

This clone was observed once. This rearrangement joins TRBV28 to TRBJ2-7, with 7 nucleotides matching TRBD1. The length of the CDR3 is 14 residues. V lost 3 bases, J lost 4 bases, and 6 bases stayed unmatched. Germline values: CDR1 MDHEN, CDR2 SYDVKM. CDR3 in amino acids: CASSLGRQGYEQYV. The DNA of the CDR3 is TGTGCCAGCAGTTTGGGGCGACAGGGTTACGAGCAGTACGTC.

The chain employs TRBV5-4 and TRBJ2-1, with D unresolved. From germline, CDR1 is SGHNT and CDR2 YYREEE (reference sequence). V gave up 0 bases and J gave up 7 bases, with 5 bases separating them. There are 12 residues in the CDR3. CDR3 region: CASSLDGNEQFF. The CDR3, as DNA: TGTGCCAGCAGCTTGGACGGGAATGAGCAGTTCTTC. The whole variable domain, remainder taken from reference TRBV5-4 and TRBJ2-1, is ETGVTQSPTHLIKTRGQQVTLRCSSQSGHNTVSWYQQALGQGPQFIFQYYREEENGRGNFPPRFSGLQFPNYSSELNVNALELDDSALYLCASSLDGNEQFFGPGTRLTVL.

The V call is TRBV28, the J call TRBJ2-5, with D tentatively TRBD2 (5 bases). Germline values: CDR1 MDHEN, CDR2 SYDVKM. Between the trimmed V and J ends, which lost 4 bases and 5 bases, there was a span of 8 bases. The CDR3 sequence is 12 residues long. CDR3 bases: TGTGCCAGCAGTTCTAGCTCGGAGACCCAGTACTTC. Translated: CASSSSSETQYF.

This clone was observed a handful of times. Within the sample, other DNA sequences also encode this same CDR3. The rearrangement joins TRBV27 to TRBJ1-1; D remains ambiguous. Germline V gene lookup returns CDR1 MNHEY and CDR2 SMNVEV (reference sequence). CDR3 length equals 12 residues. V lost 3 bases to trimming and J lost 4 bases, with 6 bases between them. CDR3 residues: CASSFLGTEAFF. The CDR3 nucleotides are TGTGCCAGCAGTTTCCTAGGCACTGAAGCTTTCTTT.

V and J are TRBV30 and TRBJ1-1; maybe TRBD1 (6 bases). This CDR3 contains 18 residues. Germline assignment: CDR1 GTSNPN and CDR2 SVGIG (reference sequence). Trimming pared 0 bases from V and 2 bases from J, leaving 22 bases between. The CDR3 here is CAWSVRQQGSPRNTEAFF. In DNA, the CDR3 is TGTGCCTGGAGTGTAAGGCAACAGGGTTCACCCCGAAACACTGAAGCTTTCTTT.

The chain combines TRBV2 with TRBJ1-1; no clear D. Trimming shortened V by 7 bases and J by 2 bases, and 14 bases separated the two germline ends. The CDR3 length is 14 residues. Germline V CDR1 and CDR2: SNHLY, FYNNEI. CDR3 DNA sequence: TGTGCCAGCATAAAGGATGGGCCCAACACTGAAGCTTTCTTT. As protein: CASIKDGPNTEAFF.

The chain is built from TRBV2 and TRBJ1-4; D perhaps matches TRBD1 (6 bases). The CDR3 length is 13 residues. Deletions cut 9 bases from V and 4 bases from J, with 12 bases between. CDR1 SNHLY and CDR2 FYNNEI come from the germline V gene. In DNA form, the CDR3 reads TGTGCCAGTGCCGGGACATTTAATGAAAAACTGTTTTTT. It is translated as CASAGTFNEKLFF.

The rearrangement joins TRBV13 to TRBJ2-3; 7 nucleotides align to TRBD1. From germline, CDR1 is PRHDT and CDR2 FYEKMQ (reference sequence). V trimming: 4 bases; J trimming: 5 bases; junction bases outside the gene matches: 6. The CDR3 contains 14 residues. CDR3 DNA: TGTGCCAGCAGCTCCGACAGGGTTGGAGATACGCAGTATTTT. Translated, it gives CASSSDRVGDTQYF.

The J gene is TRBJ2-2, the V gene TRBV9; 10 nucleotides line up with TRBD1. J was trimmed by 3 bases and V by 7 bases; bases with no gene match: 3. CDR3 length equals 14 residues. Looked up from germline, CDR1 is SGDLS and CDR2 is YYNGEE. DNA for the CDR3: TGTGCCAGCGGAGGGACAGGGGACACCGGGGAGCTGTTTTTT. This codes for CASGGTGDTGELFF.

This clone has more than one count but fewer than ten. CDR3 coding DNA: TGTGCCAGCAGTCTTCAGCAGGTAGAAGATACGCAGTATTTT. Protein: CASSLQQVEDTQYF. The chain carries TRBV6-6 and TRBJ2-3, with D unresolved. The germline CDR1 and CDR2 sequences are MNHNY and SVGAGI (reference sequence). The CDR3 is 14 amino acids. V was trimmed by 5 bases and J by 5 bases, leaving 14 bases between them.

The chain joins TRBV19 to TRBJ1-5; 7 nucleotides agree with TRBD1. Germline trimming cut 6 bases from V and 2 bases from J; bases unmatched to any gene: 4. Germline V CDR1 and CDR2: LNHDA, SQIVND (reference sequence). The CDR3 sequence is 14 residues long. In DNA form, the CDR3 reads TGTGCCAGTAGCGGACAGGATCGCAATCAGCCCCAGCATTTT. Its translation: CASSGQDRNQPQHF.

A single count supports this clone. The chain links TRBV18 to TRBJ1-6, with unresolved D. The germline V gene has CDR1 KGHSH and CDR2 LQKENI. V lost 2 bases and J 14 bases, leaving 25 bases between the germline ends. This CDR3 has 17 residues. CDR3 loop: CASSPTMSGSSLSTLHF. DNA of the CDR3: TGTGCCAGCTCACCAACAATGTCGGGGTCTTCACTTTCGACCCTCCACTTT. Filled out from reference TRBV18 and TRBJ1-6, the complete variable domain reads NAGVMQNPRHLVRRRGQEARLRCSPMKGHSHVYWYRQLPEEGLKFMVYLQKENIIDESGMPKERFSAEFPKEGPSILRIQQVVRGDSAAYFCASSPTMSGSSLSTLHFGNGTRLTVT.

The J gene is TRBJ2-2, the V gene TRBV5-1; D is undetermined. CDR3 size: 16 residues. CDR1 SGHRS and CDR2 YFSETQ come from the germline V gene. Trimming removed 0 bases from V and 8 bases from J, with 17 bases in between. The CDR3 is CASSLVLSSEAGELFF. CDR3 nucleotide sequence: TGCGCCAGCAGCTTGGTATTATCTTCAGAGGCGGGGGAGCTGTTTTTT. The full variable domain, completed using reference TRBV5-1 and TRBJ2-2, is KAGVTQTPRYLIKTRGQQVTLSCSPISGHRSVSWYQQTPGQGLQFLFEYFSETQRNKGNFPGRFSGRQFSNSRSEMNVSTLELGDSALYLCASSLVLSSEAGELFFGEGSRLTVL.

This chain joins TRBV4-1 and TRBJ2-5; 9 nucleotides align to TRBD2. The J segment lost 3 bases and the V segment lost 6 bases, leaving 11 bases of the junction unmatched. Germline V CDR1 and CDR2: MGHRA, YSYEKL. CDR3 length: 16 amino acids. In DNA form, the CDR3 reads TGCGCCAGCAGGCCCATGTTCCAGCGGGGGGAAGAGACCCAGTACTTC. Translating it yields CASRPMFQRGEETQYF.

The genes are TRBV2 and TRBJ2-1; 7 bases match TRBD2. Per the germline V gene, CDR1 is SNHLY and CDR2 is FYNNEI. CDR3 length: 15 residues. The V segment lost 6 bases and the J segment 9 bases; nucleotides outside the gene matches: 14. The DNA of the CDR3 is TGTGCCAGCAGACCGGGACTACAACCCAACGGTGAGCAGTTCTTC. Residues: CASRPGLQPNGEQFF.

This clone has more than one count but fewer than ten. The V and J genes are TRBV6-4 and TRBJ1-1, with 8 bases matching TRBD1. This CDR3 region has 14 residues. J lost 4 bases, V lost 9 bases, and 10 bases had no gene match. The germline V gene encodes CDR1 MRHNA and CDR2 SNTAGT. CDR3 DNA: TGTGCCAGTAGACAGGACAGGGCGGCCACTGAAGCTTTCTTT. It translates to CASRQDRAATEAFF.

The genes are TRBV29-1 and TRBJ2-7; 9 positions agree with TRBD2. Germline-derived CDR1 and CDR2 are SQVTM and ANQGSEA. With 5 bases clipped from V and 1 base from J, the junction kept 9 bases outside the gene matches. The CDR3 totals 15 residues. The CDR3 DNA reads as TGCAGCGTTAAGGCAGCGGGGGGCTTTTCCTACGAGCAGTACTTC. Amino acid sequence: CSVKAAGGFSYEQYF.

The genes are TRBV7-6 and TRBJ1-4, with 8 nucleotides matching TRBD1. The CDR3 contains 16 residues. The V gene's germline CDR1 is SGHVS and CDR2 FNYEAQ. After removal of 5 bases from V and 7 bases from J, the junction contained 12 bases not matched to a gene. This chain's CDR3 is CASSPQGGTGFEKLFF. The DNA of the CDR3 is TGTGCCAGCAGCCCTCAAGGCGGGACAGGCTTTGAAAAACTGTTTTTT.

The chain has TRBV6-5 and TRBJ1-2; TRBD1 matches 10 bases. The CDR3 is made up of 15 amino acids. The trim removed 1 base at V and 4 bases at J, leaving 3 bases unmatched. Germline V gene sequence: CDR1 MNHEY, CDR2 SVGAGI. The CDR3 loop reads CASSYLTGGIYGYTF. CDR3 nucleotides: TGTGCCAGCAGTTACTTGACAGGGGGCATCTATGGCTACACCTTC.

The gene calls are TRBV5-6 and TRBJ2-5, with D possibly matching TRBD2 (5 bases). CDR1 and CDR2 from the germline V gene are SGHDT and YYEEEE. With 3 bases removed from V and 2 bases from J, the gap between germline ends came to 17 bases. The CDR3 sequence is 16 residues long. The CDR3 sequence: CASSSKRVGRQETQYF. CDR3 nucleotides: TGTGCCAGCAGCTCTAAACGAGTGGGGAGACAAGAGACCCAGTACTTC.

This clone was recorded a few times. The rearrangement uses TRBV5-1 and TRBJ2-1; no definite D call. Germline assignment: CDR1 SGHRS and CDR2 YFSETQ. The CDR3 runs to 14 residues. Trimming shortened V by 1 base and J by 7 bases, and 12 bases separated the two germline ends. The CDR3 region is CASSLFDFTNEQFF. The CDR3 DNA sequence: TGCGCCAGCAGCTTGTTCGACTTTACAAATGAGCAGTTCTTC.

The V and J genes are TRBV2 and TRBJ1-2; D is possibly TRBD1 (6 bases). V dropped 9 bases and J dropped 0 bases, with 11 bases sitting between them. The CDR3 covers 13 residues. Germline values: CDR1 SNHLY, CDR2 FYNNEI. The DNA of the CDR3 is TGTGCCAGTAACCGACAGGCTAACTATGGCTACACCTTC. As protein: CASNRQANYGYTF. The full variable domain, rest sourced from reference TRBV2 and TRBJ1-2, is EPEVTQTPSHQVTQMGQEVILRCVPISNHLYFYWYRQILGQKVEFLVSFYNNEISEKSEIFDDQFSVERPDGSNFTLKIRSTKLEDSAMYFCASNRQANYGYTFGSGTRLTVV.

The chain carries TRBV5-1 and TRBJ2-2; weak D call: TRBD2 (6 bases). The CDR3 runs to 13 residues. Germline values: CDR1 SGHRS, CDR2 YFSETQ. V lost 4 bases to trimming and J lost 6 bases, with 10 bases between them. DNA of the CDR3: TGCGCCAGCAGCCCGACTAGGCCCGGGGAGCTGTTTTTT. This codes for CASSPTRPGELFF.

The V and J genes are TRBV5-6 and TRBJ1-1, with TRBD1 as a possible D gene (6 bases). V lost 5 bases, J lost 5 bases, and 13 bases lay in between. CDR1 is SGHDT, CDR2 YYEEEE, per germline. This CDR3 is built from 13 residues. The CDR3: CASSPNRETEAFF. The CDR3 nucleotides are TGTGCCAGCAGTCCAAACAGGGAGACTGAAGCTTTCTTT.

V is TRBV28 and J is TRBJ2-7, with D possibly being TRBD1 (6 bases). The CDR3 length is 14 residues. The V gene lost 5 bases and the J gene lost 2 bases, with 13 bases spanning the gap. Germline CDR1 MDHEN, CDR2 SYDVKM. CDR3 bases: TGTGCCAGCAGTAAAGGACAGACTGCCTACGAGCAGTACGTC. Protein product: CASSKGQTAYEQYV.

This chain uses TRBV6-2 or TRBV6-3 with TRBJ2-7; 7 bases agree with TRBD1. Germline-derived CDR1 and CDR2 are MNHEY and SVGEGT. J lost 3 bases, V lost 5 bases, and 10 bases had no gene match. The CDR3 has 15 amino acids. CDR3 residues: CASSTPGQWSYEQYV. DNA of the CDR3: TGTGCCAGCAGTACCCCGGGACAGTGGAGCTACGAGCAGTACGTC.

The J gene is TRBJ1-4, the V gene TRBV15, with D unresolved. The V gene lost 5 bases and the J gene lost 8 bases, with 12 bases spanning the gap. Germline loops: CDR1 LNHNV, CDR2 YYDKDF (reference sequence). This CDR3 has 13 residues. The CDR3, as DNA: TGTGCCACCAGCCCCTCCCGTCTCGAAAAACTGTTTTTT. It specifies CATSPSRLEKLFF.